The 25 T cell receptor beta chains reported below all come from one sample, sequenced in a study of cytomegalovirus exposure and HLA in healthy donors. It was with 60 Vbeta and 13 Jbeta primers that the PCR ran. Libraries were prepared by immunoSEQ multiplex PCR; TCRdb keeps only in-frame clonotypes and omits some of them. The data contain 54,000 or so clones, about 73% of them seen just once; the ten biggest clones take up approximately 19%. The sequenced sample consisted of PBMCs. Every receptor here comes from a woman aged 55-69 years in good health and CMV-seropositive.

This clone has only a few counts. The rearrangement joins TRBV19 to TRBJ1-6; D may be TRBD1 (6 bases). V lost 5 bases, J lost 6 bases, and 14 bases lay in between. CDR1 and CDR2 from the germline V gene are LNHDA and SQIVND (reference sequence). CDR3 size: 15 residues. The CDR3 loop reads CASSLGQQFNSPLHF. The CDR3 DNA sequence: TGTGCCAGTAGTCTAGGACAGCAATTTAATTCACCCCTCCACTTT.

V usage is TRBV6-6 and J usage is TRBJ2-5; a weak D match, TRBD2 (5 bases). The J call is doubtful: the DNA matches TRBJ2-7 better. The germline V gene encodes CDR1 MNHNY and CDR2 SVGAGI (reference sequence). The CDR3 is 14 residues long. The CDR3, as DNA: TGTGCCAGCACGTCAACTAGGTCCTTTTCCGAGCAGTACTTC. Translation gives CASTSTRSFSEQYF.

This clone was counted a few times. The germline gene is not matched at one end of the junction; a read error may be the cause. The V and J genes are TRBV7-9 and TRBJ2-5; D is unclear. Germline CDR1 SEHNR, CDR2 FQNEAQ (reference sequence). The CDR3 covers 11 residues. CDR3: CSSSITETQYF. CDR3 DNA: TGTTCCAGCAGCATAACTGAGACCCAGTACTTC.

The chain uses TRBV7-2 and TRBJ1-6; a weak D match, TRBD1 (5 bases). From germline, CDR1 is SGHTA and CDR2 FQGNSA. The CDR3 loop spans 15 amino acids. V gave up 4 bases and J gave up 2 bases, with 9 bases separating them. CDR3 coding DNA: TGTGCCAGCAGCTCCTTAGGGGCCTATAATTCACCCCTCCACTTT. Translating gives CASSSLGAYNSPLHF. Full variable domain (remainder filled in from reference TRBV7-2 and TRBJ1-6): GAGVSQSPSNKVTEKGKDVELRCDPISGHTALYWYRQSLGQGLEFLIYFQGNSAPDKSGLPSDRFSAERTGGSVSTLTIQRTQQEDSAVYLCASSSLGAYNSPLHFGNGTRLTVT.

With regard to this clone: Other DNA sequences within the sample encode an identical CDR3. The chain joins TRBV27 to TRBJ1-3; 7 bases are shared with TRBD1. V was pared by 5 bases and J by 4 bases, with 2 bases of the junction left unmatched. The germline gives CDR1 MNHEY, CDR2 SMNVEV (reference sequence). The CDR3 is made up of 13 amino acids. CDR3 sequence (DNA): TGTGCCAGCAGTACAGGGGTCGGAAACACCATATATTTT. Translating gives CASSTGVGNTIYF.

CDR3 in amino acids: CASTSTFNTGELFF. In nucleotides, the CDR3 is TGTGCCAGCACTAGCACTTTTAACACCGGGGAGCTGTTTTTT. The J gene is TRBJ2-2, the V gene TRBV11-2; D possibly corresponds to TRBD2 (5 bases). The CDR3 extends over 14 amino acids. Germline V gene lookup returns CDR1 SGHAT and CDR2 FQNNGV. Trimming shortened V by 7 bases and J by 2 bases, and 11 bases separated the two germline ends.

The chain joins TRBV27 to TRBJ1-1, with 10 nucleotides matching TRBD1. This CDR3 has 18 residues. V dropped 5 bases and J dropped 1; count of bases not matched to a gene: 13. Looked up from germline, CDR1 is MNHEY and CDR2 is SMNVEV (reference sequence). The CDR3: CASSDRGRWSRGNTEAFF. CDR3 nucleotide sequence: TGTGCCAGCAGTGACAGGGGGCGCTGGAGCCGGGGGAACACTGAAGCTTTCTTT.

This clone was seen just once. The chain links TRBV18 to TRBJ1-2; tentatively, D is TRBD1 (6 bases). The CDR3 loop spans 14 amino acids. With 2 bases removed from V and 8 bases from J, the gap between germline ends came to 15 bases. Germline CDR1 reads KGHSH; CDR2 reads LQKENI. The CDR3 region has the DNA TGTGCCAGCTCACCAGGACAGTCCGAGGAAGGCTACACCTTC. It yields the protein CASSPGQSEEGYTF.

The chain carries TRBV7-2 and TRBJ2-3; TRBD2 matches 7 bases. The CDR3 length is 17 residues. The V gene end was trimmed by 5 bases and the J gene end by 2 bases; junction bases not matched to a gene: 13. Germline V gene sequence: CDR1 SGHTA, CDR2 FQGNSA. CDR3 region: CASSHGPARGTTDTQYF. The CDR3, as DNA: TGTGCCAGCAGCCATGGACCCGCGCGGGGGACCACAGATACGCAGTATTTT.

This chain connects TRBV5-4 to TRBJ1-2; 7 bases match TRBD1. V lost 4 bases to trimming and J lost 4 bases; unmatched junction nucleotides: 7. The V gene's germline CDR1 is SGHNT and CDR2 YYREEE (reference sequence). This CDR3 contains 14 residues. This CDR3 reads CASSPPGQSYGYTF. DNA for the CDR3: TGTGCCAGCAGCCCGCCGGGACAGTCCTATGGCTACACCTTC.

This clone was seen only a few times. This chain connects TRBV9 to TRBJ2-5; 15 nucleotides match TRBD2. CDR3 size: 17 residues. Germline V gives CDR1 SGDLS, CDR2 YYNGEE. Trimming at V came to 0 bases and at J to 4 bases, leaving 4 bases not matched to a gene. The CDR3 nucleotides read TGTGCCAGCAGCGTAGGGACTAGCGGGGGGGCTGGAGAGACCCAGTACTTC. Amino acid sequence: CASSVGTSGGAGETQYF.

With regard to this clone: A read error may produce the germline difference seen at one junction end. V is TRBV18 and J is TRBJ2-1, with 7 bases matching TRBD1. The CDR3 sequence is 14 residues long. Per the germline V gene, CDR1 is KGHSH and CDR2 is LQKENI. The CDR3 loop reads CASSPWGTGDPGVF. CDR3 DNA sequence: TGTGCCAGCTCACCATGGGGCACAGGGGACCCCGGGGTCTTC.

The rearrangement uses TRBV5-6 and TRBJ1-1; 8 bases fit TRBD1. Germline values: CDR1 SGHDT, CDR2 YYEEEE. Trimming cost V 0 bases and J 7 bases; bases outside gene matches: 2. This CDR3 is built from 13 residues. The DNA for the CDR3 is TGTGCCAGCAGCTTGGTGGGACAGGATGAAGCTTTCTTT. It specifies CASSLVGQDEAFF. The full variable domain, rest sourced from reference TRBV5-6 and TRBJ1-1, is DAGVTQSPTHLIKTRGQQVTLRCSPKSGHDTVSWYQQALGQGPQFIFQYYEEEERQRGNFPDRFSGHQFPNYSSELNVNALLLGDSALYLCASSLVGQDEAFFGQGTRLTVV.

The chain couples TRBV7-9 to TRBJ1-1; D is undetermined. Germline lookup yields CDR1 SEHNR and CDR2 FQNEAQ (reference sequence). Trimming left V 5 bases short and J 1 base short, with 5 bases between. This CDR3 has 12 residues. DNA for the CDR3: TGTGCCAGCAGCGAACAGAACACTGAAGCTTTCTTT. Its translation is CASSEQNTEAFF.

V is TRBV25-1 and J is TRBJ2-1; D is perhaps TRBD1 (6 bases). Germline values: CDR1 MGHDK, CDR2 SYGVNS. V gave up 2 bases and J gave up 8 bases, with 13 bases separating them. This CDR3 contains 14 residues. This chain's CDR3 is CASSEPDSRDEQFF. The DNA of the CDR3 is TGTGCCAGCAGTGAACCGGACAGCAGGGATGAGCAGTTCTTC. The whole variable domain, filled in from reference TRBV25-1 and TRBJ2-1, reads EADIYQTPRYLVIGTGKKITLECSQTMGHDKMYWYQQDPGMELHLIHYSYGVNSTEKGDLSSESTVSRIRTEHFPLTLESARPSHTSQYLCASSEPDSRDEQFFGPGTRLTVL.

The CDR3 sequence: CASSSGQEQEKLFF. CDR3 sequence (DNA): TGCGCCAGCAGCTCGGGACAGGAACAAGAAAAACTGTTTTTT. V and J are TRBV5-1 and TRBJ1-4; 8 bases line up with TRBD1. The CDR3 contains 14 residues. V was clipped by 3 bases and J by 8 bases; unmatched bases: 6. Looked up from germline, CDR1 is SGHRS and CDR2 is YFSETQ.

This clone was detected once. The junction and the germline gene differ at one end; a read error may be behind it. This rearrangement joins TRBV7-2 to TRBJ2-1; TRBD1 matches 7 bases. Looked up from germline, CDR1 is SGHTA and CDR2 is FQGNSA. This CDR3 is 14 amino acids long. The CDR3 DNA reads TGTGCCAGCAGCACCGAGACAGGGTTTAGAAAGAAAATCTTC. This sequence encodes CASSTETGFRKKIF. Based on the CDR3 plus reference TRBV7-2 and TRBJ2-1, the full variable domain is GAGVSQSPSNKVTEKGKDVELRCDPISGHTALYWYRQSLGQGLEFLIYFQGNSAPDKSGLPSDRFSAERTGGSVSTLTIQRTQQEDSAVYLCASSTETGFRKKIFGPGTRLTVL.

CDR3: CASSLTGGGTYGYTF. DNA for the CDR3: TGTGCCAGCAGCTTAACGGGTGGAGGGACCTATGGCTACACCTTC. The gene calls are TRBV13 and TRBJ1-2; possibly TRBD1 for D (5 bases). This CDR3 has 15 amino acids. V was shortened by 2 bases and J by 4 bases, with 14 bases between the two germline ends. CDR1 and CDR2 (germline): PRHDT, FYEKMQ (reference sequence).

The chain has TRBV6-1 and TRBJ1-2; no definite D call. Trimming removed 4 bases at V and 1 base at J, with 7 bases between. The CDR3 length is 13 residues. In germline, CDR1 is MNHNS, CDR2 SASEGT. The chain's CDR3 is CASSVTVNYGYTF. CDR3 sequence (DNA): TGTGCCAGCAGTGTAACAGTTAACTATGGCTACACCTTC.

The chain employs TRBV7-2 and TRBJ2-5, with D hard to call. The J call could be wrong; TRBJ2-7 is a better fit for the DNA end. CDR3 length: 17 residues. Looked up from germline, CDR1 is SGHTA and CDR2 is FQGNSA. As DNA, the CDR3 is TGTGCCAGCAGCCAACCCGGCCTTAGCTCGTTTTCCTACGAGCAGTACTTC. This gives the protein CASSQPGLSSFSYEQYF.

The chain employs TRBV30 and TRBJ2-3; 14 nucleotides agree with TRBD2. CDR1 is GTSNPN, CDR2 SVGIG, per germline (reference sequence). V lost 1 base to trimming and J lost 1 base; unmatched junction nucleotides: 4. CDR3 length equals 17 residues. DNA for the CDR3: TGTGCCTGGAGTGACGGGACTAGCGGGGGACGCACAGATACGCAGTATTTT. It codes for CAWSDGTSGGRTDTQYF.

The chain is built from TRBV7-2 and TRBJ1-5; tentative D call: TRBD1 (5 bases). This CDR3 has 15 amino acids. Between the trimmed V and J ends, which lost 6 bases and 2 bases, there was a span of 14 bases. Germline V CDR1 and CDR2: SGHTA, FQGNSA. CDR3 DNA sequence: TGTGCCAGCAGGCCACAGGATTGGGGCAATCAGCCCCAGCATTTT. It yields the protein CASRPQDWGNQPQHF.

This clone has more than one count but fewer than ten. The chain is built from TRBV11-2 and TRBJ2-5; 8 bases fit TRBD2. Germline trimming cut 5 bases from V and 2 bases from J; bases unmatched to any gene: 10. This CDR3 contains 16 residues. CDR1 and CDR2 from the germline V gene are SGHAT and FQNNGV. The CDR3 DNA sequence: TGTGCCAGCAGCATTAGGGCTAGCGGGCCACAAGAGACCCAGTACTTC. Protein product: CASSIRASGPQETQYF.

The chain is built from TRBV7-8 and TRBJ1-4, with 10 positions matching TRBD1. Trimming took 1 base from V and 6 from J; bases not matched to a gene: 5. From germline, CDR1 is SGHVS and CDR2 FQNEAQ. This CDR3 has 16 amino acids. CDR3: CASSLGETGGYEKLFF. CDR3 DNA sequence: TGTGCCAGCAGCTTAGGGGAGACAGGGGGCTATGAAAAACTGTTTTTT.

This clone came up once. The CDR3 is CASSQTIITGPLHF. In DNA, the CDR3 is TGTGCCAGCAGTCAGACGATTATTACCGGGCCCCTCCACTTT. The chain couples TRBV6-5 to TRBJ1-6, with D unclear. CDR3 length: 14 residues. Deletions cut 5 bases from V and 13 bases from J, with 18 bases between. Germline loops: CDR1 MNHEY, CDR2 SVGAGI.